This T cell receptor (beta chain) was sequenced during a study of blood T cell repertoires in COVID-19 (dated by TCRdb to the early 2020s). At the level of the whole study: Samples from collaborators originated in the United States, Italy and Spain and spanned both the acute and convalescent phases of COVID-19. The material from the prospective study consisted of cDNA or gDNA derived from T cells, B-cell-depleted T cells, or PBMCs. The dataset comprised deeply sampled blood TCRbeta repertoires from subjects exposed to, actively infected with, or recovered from COVID-19. The repertoires were released in a freely available public database intended as a resource for research on the immune response to SARS-CoV-2. The samples were drawn from two sources: the first 160 participants of the ongoing ImmuneRACE study, and over 950 subjects contributed by 6 global collaborators. Nearly every sample came with metadata listing a de-identified subject ID, COVID-19 status, age in years and sex. Where HLA class I and class II types were available, the types were taken from metadata supplied by the sample provider, not from assay-based typing. On the study overall, not on this receptor specifically: How much clinical and demographic metadata was included differed by source and by participant, and the metadata was provided uncurated.

TCRbeta CDR3 regions were amplified from genomic DNA by means of the immunoSEQ Assay, a bias-controlled multiplex PCR. In the paper's pipeline: Nucleated cell counts per sample were estimated from amplification of reference gene primers within the assay. To quantify the absolute abundance of each unique TCRbeta CDR3 rearrangement, sequence reads were collapsed and filtered. Productive Simpson clonality was computed per sample as the square root of Simpson's diversity index over productive rearrangements. TCRdb took this table from immuneACCESS and kept in-frame rearrangements with V and J called. Such tables lack part of the clones; where checked against another copy, unresolved V genes explain under half of the gap, and the rest is unexplained. For V, J and clone size, that table is used; D and trimming come from the DNA. In all, the sample holds 150,000 to 200,000 clones, and 87% of those were seen once. Of the sample, around 2.6% is held by the ten largest clones.

Taken from cysteine to phenylalanine, the CDR3 has 13 residues. Of the read, only the CDR3 DNA is kept; its 39 bases are in frame from base 1. CDR1 and CDR2, per the germline V gene, are SGHTS and YDEGEE. A distance of 14 bases separates the germline ends of V and J, which lose 4 bases and 9 bases respectively. Collaborating institutions collected whole blood in K2EDTA tubes following their own protocols. For TCRbeta analysis, collaborators shipped samples in one of three forms: frozen whole blood, isolated PBMCs, or DNA extracted from either of those sample types. To note about this clone: Its antigen specificity is not known. No per-base quality is available; no much larger clone lies one base away.

This clonotype was sampled from a man aged 35 to 55 with active or convalescent COVID-19. The rearranged chain carries TRBV5-8 and TRBJ1-5; confidence is insufficient to name the D gene. What was sequenced was peripheral blood. The DNA sequence is as follows: TGTGCCAGCAGCCCCGATGGCCCCTGGCCCCAGCATTTT. Translated, this gives CASSPDGPWPQHF.